This entry describes one T cell receptor (beta chain). Its antigen is still unknown. This entry comes from a study of shared clonotypes between healthy human individuals. Study outcomes and limitations: Richness estimates generally favored naive over memory subsets.

Per germline, CDR1 ENHRY and CDR2 SYGVKD. CDR3 length: 16 residues. V lost 4 bases and J lost 2, with 16 bases in between. The test was conducted at deep level. The table came from immunoSEQ multiplex PCR; TCRdb's copy has only in-frame clones and leaves some out. This table has 1.5 million to 2.5 million clones, roughly 95% appearing once. Naivety among CD8 cells was defined by CD45RO negativity and positive CCR7 selection, thereby excluding terminally differentiated effector memory CD45RA+ cells. The donors were all Caucasian adults (living in Nashville, Tennessee). Sample: naive CD8+ T cells sorted from blood. The chain uses TRBV10-3 and TRBJ2-3, with TRBD2 as a possible D gene (6 bases). The clonotype was recovered from a man in his late teens or twenties in good health. The chain's CDR3 is CAISGASEVSTDTQYF. CDR3 in DNA: TGTGCCATCAGTGGCGCTAGCGAAGTTTCCACAGATACGCAGTATTTT.